This T cell receptor beta chain is drawn from a study of T cell repertoires in cytomegalovirus infection. Trimming took off 4 bases at V and 3 bases at J, with 11 bases between the two ends. Germline V lookup: CDR1 SGDLS, CDR2 YYNGEE. The CDR3 sequence is 13 residues long. TCRdb recomputed calls from the reads with MiXCR, one row per CDR3 protein. The table has some 400,000 distinct CDR3 sequences, approximately 18% seen once. In its sample, this clonotype was seen a few times. Specimen: PBMCs. The rearrangement uses TRBV9 and TRBJ2-7; a weak D match, TRBD2 (6 bases). This clonotype originated in a human donor in good health (CMV status not recorded). Some clones in this sample may be carry-over from other donors' samples. This CDR3 is CASSSDYNYEQYF. The DNA of the CDR3 is TGTGCCAGCAGCTCGGACTACAACTACGAGCAGTACTTC.